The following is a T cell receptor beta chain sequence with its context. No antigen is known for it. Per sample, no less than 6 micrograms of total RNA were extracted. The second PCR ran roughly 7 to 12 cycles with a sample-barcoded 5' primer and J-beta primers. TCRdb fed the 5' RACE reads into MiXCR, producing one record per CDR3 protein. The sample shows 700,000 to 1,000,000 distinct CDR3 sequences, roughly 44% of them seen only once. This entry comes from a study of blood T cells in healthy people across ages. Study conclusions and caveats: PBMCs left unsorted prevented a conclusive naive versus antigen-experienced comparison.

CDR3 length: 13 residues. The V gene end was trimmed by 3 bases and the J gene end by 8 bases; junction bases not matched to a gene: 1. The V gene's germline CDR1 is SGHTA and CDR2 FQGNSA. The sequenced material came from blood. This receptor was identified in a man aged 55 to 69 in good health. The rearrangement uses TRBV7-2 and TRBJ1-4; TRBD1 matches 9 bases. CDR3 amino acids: CASSFGTGEKLFF. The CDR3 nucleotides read TGTGCCAGCAGCTTCGGGACAGGGGAAAAACTGTTTTTT.